This TCR beta chain stems from a study of T cells in Graves' hyperthyroidism and ophthalmopathy. About the research overall: It was at initial diagnosis, before any treatment, that peripheral blood was collected. Study results and caveats: Using 13 V-J features, a model discriminated ophthalmopathy from stable hyperthyroidism.

The authors deemed Graves' hyperthyroidism stable absent ophthalmopathy progression within 18 months. Uncontrolled infection, other autoimmune disease, pregnancy or lactation excluded patients. The germline gives CDR1 SQVTM, CDR2 ANQGSEA. V was pared by 4 bases and J by 6 bases, with 4 bases of the junction left unmatched. The CDR3 totals 12 residues. RNA transcripts were the template for amplifying TCR beta CDR3 regions. Researchers ran a first-round RT-PCR on the TCR CDR3 using the HTBI primer set. TCRdb reprocessed the multiplex PCR reads with MiXCR, giving one entry per CDR3 protein. This table has some 800,000 distinct CDR3 sequences, about two fifths appearing once. This clonotype has a count of ten or more. Its antigen is currently unknown.

The TCR was taken from a man aged 18 to 29 with Graves' hyperthyroidism. Sequencing was performed on blood. V and J are TRBV29-1 and TRBJ2-7, with TRBD1 identical over 9 bases. The CDR3 coding sequence is TGCAGCGTTGGCGGACAGGGGTTCGAGCAGTACTTC. It specifies CSVGGQGFEQYF.